This T cell receptor (beta chain) was recorded in a study of T cells in Graves' hyperthyroidism and ophthalmopathy. The source material, RNA transcripts, was used to amplify TCR beta CDR3 regions. HTBI primers were used for first-round RT-PCR of the TCR CDR3. One entry per CDR3 protein results from TCRdb running MiXCR on the multiplex PCR reads. Altogether fewer than 750,000 distinct CDR3 sequences are present, roughly 14% being singletons, with the ten largest covering around 12%. Study-wide points: Ophthalmopathy, as predicted by the model, came a median roughly 6.5 months after the prediction. In blood, most of the thyroid clonotypes expanded above 0.001 were also present.

This clonotype was picked up a small number of times. Its antigen is unidentified. Every diagnosis used clinical symptoms, serum thyroxine and TRAb, thyroid ultrasound and orbital computed tomography. With 0 bases removed from V and 5 bases from J, the gap between germline ends came to 13 bases. Germline lookup yields CDR1 LGHNA and CDR2 YSLEER. The CDR3 covers 15 residues. The sequence was obtained from a woman between 45 and 60 years old with Graves' ophthalmopathy. The rearrangement joins TRBV4-3 to TRBJ1-2, with a tentative D call TRBD1 (5 bases). Sequenced sample: blood. The CDR3 sequence: CASSQEARGRYGYTF. The CDR3 DNA reads as TGCGCCAGCAGCCAAGAGGCGAGGGGAAGGTATGGCTACACCTTC.